This TCR beta chain was identified during a study of glioma-infiltrating T cells after dendritic cell vaccination. Study information: Patients received autologous tumor lysate-pulsed dendritic cell vaccination between about 2003 and 2013. Autologous tumor lysate was loaded overnight onto monocyte-derived dendritic cells grown about 7 days with IL-4 and GM-CSF.

The ends lost 3 bases at V and 5 bases at J; junction bases unmatched: 6. Per germline, CDR1 SNHLY and CDR2 FYNNEI. This CDR3 has 14 amino acids. Primers: 60 V beta forward and 13 J beta reverse. Sequenced by immunoSEQ multiplex PCR; TCRdb stores in-frame clones only, minus some. The sample holds some 100,000 clones; about four fifths are singletons and the top ten take 5.5% to 7%. This rearrangement joins TRBV2 to TRBJ2-5; TRBD1 agrees at 7 bases. This receptor was obtained from a human donor with glioblastoma. This specimen consisted of blood, obtained before dendritic cell vaccination. CDR3 loop: CASSEETGWETQYF. CDR3 DNA: TGTGCCAGCAGTGAGGAGACAGGGTGGGAGACCCAGTACTTC.